This T cell receptor beta chain was identified in a study of beta chain features in type 1 diabetes. From germline, CDR1 is KGHSH and CDR2 LQKENI. Trimming took off 5 bases at V and 9 bases at J, with 13 bases between the two ends. The CDR3 runs 12 residues. What was sequenced were expressed TCRB transcripts, since all of the isolated RNA had been reverse transcribed. Assay used: immunoSEQ multiplex PCR; TCRdb lists only in-frame clones, some missing. The repertoire includes around 240,000 clones, more than 15% of them detected once, and 0.085% sits in the top ten. Findings and limits, study-wide: Patients with Type 1 diabetes showed moderately but significantly shorter TCRB CDR3s in all four CD4+ subsets.

This clone was counted a few times. Its specificity is not known. This clonotype was sampled from a man younger than 45 with type 1 diabetes. The sequenced sample was naive CD4+ T cells from blood. J is TRBJ1-1 and V is TRBV18, with D perhaps matching TRBD1 (5 bases). CDR3 in amino acids: CASSSRTRKAFF. The DNA of the CDR3 is TGTGCCAGCTCATCCAGGACACGCAAAGCTTTCTTT.